This T cell receptor beta chain was profiled in a study of T cells in tumors after PD-1 blockade. Whole-study context: Either cemiplimab 350 mg every 2 weeks or pembrolizumab 200 mg every 3 weeks was given. Mean per blood sample: 113,528 templates (roughly 22,000-257,772), about 37,000 unique clonotypes. During anti-PD-1 treatment, some patients continued daily vismodegib 150 mg.

This clone was seen a handful of times. Sequencing was performed with immunoSEQ multiplex PCR; in TCRdb, only in-frame clones are kept and a portion is missing. The table lists about 48,000 clones, roughly 80% of them singletons. Trimming removed 7 bases from V and 10 bases from J, with 14 bases in between. Germline CDR1 is SGHVS and CDR2 is FQNEAQ. The CDR3 loop spans 13 amino acids. Genomic DNA template from tumor biopsies or peripheral blood, about 616 ng to 6,500 ng input. This chain links TRBV7-8 with TRBJ1-6; the D is unclear. The sequence came from a human donor with basal cell carcinoma. The sequencing used PBMCs, collected before anti-PD-1 treatment. The CDR3 sequence is CASTNFLESPLHF. Written as DNA, the CDR3 is TGTGCCAGCACTAATTTTCTGGAGTCACCCCTCCACTTT. Based on the CDR3 plus reference TRBV7-8 and TRBJ1-6, the full variable domain is GAGVSQSPRYKVAKRGQDVALRCDPISGHVSLFWYQQALGQGPEFLTYFQNEAQLDKSGLPSDRFFAERPEGSVSTLKIQRTQQEDSAVYLCASTNFLESPLHFGNGTRLTVT.